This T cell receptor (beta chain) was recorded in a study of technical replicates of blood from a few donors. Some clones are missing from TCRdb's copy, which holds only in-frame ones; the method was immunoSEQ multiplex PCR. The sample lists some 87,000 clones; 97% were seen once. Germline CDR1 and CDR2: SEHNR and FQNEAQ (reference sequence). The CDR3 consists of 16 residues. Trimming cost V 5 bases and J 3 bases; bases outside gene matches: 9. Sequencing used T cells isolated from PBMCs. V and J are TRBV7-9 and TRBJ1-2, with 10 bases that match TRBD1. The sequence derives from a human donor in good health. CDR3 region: CASSPAGTGDHYGYTF. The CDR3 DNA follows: TGTGCCAGCAGCCCGGCGGGGACAGGGGATCACTATGGCTACACCTTC. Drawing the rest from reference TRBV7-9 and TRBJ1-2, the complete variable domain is DTGVSQNPRHKITKRGQNVTFRCDPISEHNRLYWYRQTLGQGPEFLTYFQNEAQLEKSRLLSDRFSAERPKGSFSTLEIQRTEQGDSAMYLCASSPAGTGDHYGYTFGSGTRLTVV.